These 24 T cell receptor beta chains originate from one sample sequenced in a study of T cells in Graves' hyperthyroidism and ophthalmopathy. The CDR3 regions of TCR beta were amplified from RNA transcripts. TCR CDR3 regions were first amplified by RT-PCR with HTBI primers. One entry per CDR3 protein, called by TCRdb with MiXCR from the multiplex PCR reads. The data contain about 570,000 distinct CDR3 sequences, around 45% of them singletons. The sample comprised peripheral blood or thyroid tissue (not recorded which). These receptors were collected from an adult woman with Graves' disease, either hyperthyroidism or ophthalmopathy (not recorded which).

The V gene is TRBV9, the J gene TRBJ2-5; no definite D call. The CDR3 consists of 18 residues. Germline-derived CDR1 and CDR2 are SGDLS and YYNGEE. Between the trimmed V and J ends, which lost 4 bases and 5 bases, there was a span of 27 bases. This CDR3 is CASSLRSPGLVGRETQYF. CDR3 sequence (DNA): TGTGCCAGCAGCTTAAGGTCCCCCGGGCTGGTCGGAAGGGAGACCCAGTACTTC. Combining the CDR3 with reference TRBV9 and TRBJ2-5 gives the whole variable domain DSGVTQTPKHLITATGQRVTLRCSPRSGDLSVYWYQQSLDQGLQFLIQYYNGEERAKGNILERFSAQQFPDLHSELNLSSLELGDSALYFCASSLRSPGLVGRETQYFGPGTRLLVL.

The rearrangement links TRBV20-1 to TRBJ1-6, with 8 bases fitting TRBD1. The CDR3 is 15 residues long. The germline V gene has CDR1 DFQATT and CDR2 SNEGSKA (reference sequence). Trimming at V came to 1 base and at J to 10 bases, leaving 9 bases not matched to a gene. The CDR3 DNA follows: TGCAGTGCTAGAGGAGCAGGGGGCACAAGATCACCCCTCCACTTT. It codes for CSARGAGGTRSPLHF.

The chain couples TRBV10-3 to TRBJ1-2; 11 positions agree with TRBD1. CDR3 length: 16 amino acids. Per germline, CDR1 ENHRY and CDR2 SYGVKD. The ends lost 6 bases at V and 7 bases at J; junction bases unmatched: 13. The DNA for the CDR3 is TGTGCCATCAGAACACCCCTGGACAGGGGGCTTGGTGGCTACACCTTC. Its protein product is CAIRTPLDRGLGGYTF.

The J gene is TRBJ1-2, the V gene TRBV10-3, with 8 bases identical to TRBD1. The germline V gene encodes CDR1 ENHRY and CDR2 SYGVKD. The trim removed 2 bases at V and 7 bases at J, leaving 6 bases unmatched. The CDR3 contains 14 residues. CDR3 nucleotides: TGTGCCATCAGTGAGACCAGGGGGCAGGGTGGCTACACCTTC. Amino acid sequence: CAISETRGQGGYTF.

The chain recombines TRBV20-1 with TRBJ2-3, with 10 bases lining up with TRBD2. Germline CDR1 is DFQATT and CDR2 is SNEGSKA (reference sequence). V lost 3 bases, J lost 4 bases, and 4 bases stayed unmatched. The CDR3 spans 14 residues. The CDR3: CSASPTSGPDTQYF. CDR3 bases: TGCAGTGCTAGCCCGACTAGCGGGCCAGATACGCAGTATTTT.

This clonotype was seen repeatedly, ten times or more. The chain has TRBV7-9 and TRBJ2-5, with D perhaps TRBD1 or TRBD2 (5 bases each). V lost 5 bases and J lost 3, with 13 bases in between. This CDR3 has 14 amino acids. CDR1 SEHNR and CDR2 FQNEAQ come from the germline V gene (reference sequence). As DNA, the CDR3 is TGTGCCAGCAGCCCTCGTGGGGGAAAAGAGACCCAGTACTTC. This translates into CASSPRGGKETQYF.

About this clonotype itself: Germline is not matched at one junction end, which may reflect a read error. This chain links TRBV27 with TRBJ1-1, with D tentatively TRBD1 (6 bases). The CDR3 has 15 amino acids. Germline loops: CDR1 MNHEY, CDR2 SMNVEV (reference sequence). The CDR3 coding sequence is TGTGCCAGCAGGTTATTCACAGGGACGAACACTGAAGCTTTCTTT. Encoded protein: CASRLFTGTNTEAFF.

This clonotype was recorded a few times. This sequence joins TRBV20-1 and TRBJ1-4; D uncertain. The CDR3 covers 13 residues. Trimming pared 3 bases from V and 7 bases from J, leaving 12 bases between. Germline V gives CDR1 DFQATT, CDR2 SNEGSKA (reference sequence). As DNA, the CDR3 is TGCAGTGCTAGGGGCCCGCGTTTTGAAAAACTGTTTTTT. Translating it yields CSARGPRFEKLFF.

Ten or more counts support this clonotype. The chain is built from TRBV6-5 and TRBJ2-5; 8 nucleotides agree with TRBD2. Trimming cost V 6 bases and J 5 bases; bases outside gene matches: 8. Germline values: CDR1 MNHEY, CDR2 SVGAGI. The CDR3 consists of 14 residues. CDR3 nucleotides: TGTGCCAGCAGCCCCGGGACTAGAGAGGAGACCCAGTACTTC. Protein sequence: CASSPGTREETQYF.

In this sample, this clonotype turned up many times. The CDR3 here is CASSWVSSQTQYF. As DNA, the CDR3 is TGTGCCAGCAGTTGGGTTAGCTCGCAGACCCAGTACTTC. V gene TRBV27 combines with J gene TRBJ2-5, with D unclear. V shed 4 bases and J shed 6 bases, with 12 bases lying between them. The CDR3 has 13 amino acids. The germline CDR1 and CDR2 sequences are MNHEY and SMNVEV (reference sequence).

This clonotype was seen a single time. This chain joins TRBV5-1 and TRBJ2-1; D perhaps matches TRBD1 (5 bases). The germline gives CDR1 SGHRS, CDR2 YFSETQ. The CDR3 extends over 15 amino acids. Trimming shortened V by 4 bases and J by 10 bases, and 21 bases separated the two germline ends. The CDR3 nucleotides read TGCGCCAGCAGCGATGCGAGCGTGGGGCCAATGGAGCAGTTCTTC. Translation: CASSDASVGPMEQFF.

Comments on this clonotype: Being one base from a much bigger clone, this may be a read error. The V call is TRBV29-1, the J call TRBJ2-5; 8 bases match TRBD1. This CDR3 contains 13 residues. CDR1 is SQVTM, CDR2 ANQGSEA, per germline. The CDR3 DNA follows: TGCGGCGTTGACAGGGGAAACCAAGAGACCCAGTACTTC. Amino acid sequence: CGVDRGNQETQYF.

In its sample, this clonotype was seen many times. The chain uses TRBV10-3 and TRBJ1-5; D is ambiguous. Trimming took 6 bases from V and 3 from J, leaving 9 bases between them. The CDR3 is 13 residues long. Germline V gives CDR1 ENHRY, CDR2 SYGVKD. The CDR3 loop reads CAIRPGDNQPQHF. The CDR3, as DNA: TGTGCCATCAGACCCGGGGACAATCAGCCCCAGCATTTT.

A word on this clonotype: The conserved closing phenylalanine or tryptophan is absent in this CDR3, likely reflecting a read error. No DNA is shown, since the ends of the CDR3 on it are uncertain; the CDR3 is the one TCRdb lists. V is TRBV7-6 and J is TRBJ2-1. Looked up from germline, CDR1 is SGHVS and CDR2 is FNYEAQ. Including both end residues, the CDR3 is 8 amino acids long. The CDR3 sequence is CASSLEAA.

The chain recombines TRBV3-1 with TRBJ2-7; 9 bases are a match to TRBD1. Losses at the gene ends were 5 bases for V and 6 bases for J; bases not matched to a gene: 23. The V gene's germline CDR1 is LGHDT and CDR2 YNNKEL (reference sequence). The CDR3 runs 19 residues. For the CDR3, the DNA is TGTGCCAGCAGCTCCACCCGGTATGGGACAGGGTACCGTCCGTTCGAGCAGTACTTC. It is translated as CASSSTRYGTGYRPFEQYF.

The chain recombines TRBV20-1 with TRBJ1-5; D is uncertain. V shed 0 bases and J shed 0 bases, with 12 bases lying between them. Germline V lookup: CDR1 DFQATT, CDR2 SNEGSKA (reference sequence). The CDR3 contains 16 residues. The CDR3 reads CSARDGRRNSNQPQHF. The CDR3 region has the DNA TGCAGTGCTAGAGATGGCAGGAGGAATAGCAATCAGCCCCAGCATTTT.

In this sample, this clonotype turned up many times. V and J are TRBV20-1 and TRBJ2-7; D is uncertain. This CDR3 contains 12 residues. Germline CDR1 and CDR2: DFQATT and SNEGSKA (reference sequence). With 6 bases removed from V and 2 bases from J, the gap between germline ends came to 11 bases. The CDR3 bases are TGCAGTGCCGGACCGGAGCCCTACGAGCAGTACTTC. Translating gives CSAGPEPYEQYF.

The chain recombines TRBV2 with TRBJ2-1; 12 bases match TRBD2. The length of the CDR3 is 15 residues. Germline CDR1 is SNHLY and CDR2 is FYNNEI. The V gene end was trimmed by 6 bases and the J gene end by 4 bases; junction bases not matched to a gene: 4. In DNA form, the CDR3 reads TGTGCCAGCAGGGCCGGGACTAGCGGGTACAATGAGCAGTTCTTC. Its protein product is CASRAGTSGYNEQFF.

This chain's CDR3 is CATSTESKLEASSYEQYF. For the CDR3, the DNA is TGTGCCACCAGCACAGAGTCTAAACTAGAAGCATCGTCCTACGAGCAGTACTTC. The V call is TRBV15, the J call TRBJ2-7, with a tentative D call TRBD2 (5 bases). CDR1 and CDR2 from the germline V gene are LNHNV and YYDKDF (reference sequence). Trimming stripped 4 bases from V and 1 base from J, with 23 bases between. The CDR3 has 18 amino acids.

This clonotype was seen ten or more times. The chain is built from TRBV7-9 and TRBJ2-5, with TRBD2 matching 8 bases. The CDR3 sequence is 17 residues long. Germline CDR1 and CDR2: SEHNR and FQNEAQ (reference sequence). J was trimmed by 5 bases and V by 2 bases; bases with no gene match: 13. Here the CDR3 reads CASSLQGAGESRETQYF. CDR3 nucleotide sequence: TGTGCCAGCAGCTTACAAGGAGCGGGAGAATCAAGGGAGACCCAGTACTTC.

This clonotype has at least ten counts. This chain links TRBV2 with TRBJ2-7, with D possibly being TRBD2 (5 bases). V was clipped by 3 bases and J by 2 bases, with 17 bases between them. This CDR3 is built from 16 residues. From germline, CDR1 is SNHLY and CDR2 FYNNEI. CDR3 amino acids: CASSDINPPSPYEQYF. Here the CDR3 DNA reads TGTGCCAGCAGTGACATTAATCCGCCTAGCCCCTACGAGCAGTACTTC.

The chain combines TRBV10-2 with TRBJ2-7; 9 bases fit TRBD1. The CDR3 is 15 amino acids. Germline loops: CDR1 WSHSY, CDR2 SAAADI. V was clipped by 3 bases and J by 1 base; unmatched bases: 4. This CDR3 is CASSDWDRVSYEQYF. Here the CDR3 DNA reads TGCGCCAGCAGTGACTGGGACAGGGTGTCCTACGAGCAGTACTTC.

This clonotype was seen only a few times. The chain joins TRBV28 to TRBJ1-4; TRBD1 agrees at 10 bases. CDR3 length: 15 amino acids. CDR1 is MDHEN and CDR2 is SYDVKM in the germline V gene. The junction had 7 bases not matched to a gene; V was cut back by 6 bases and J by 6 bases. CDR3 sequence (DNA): TGTGCCAGCAGAACCTCCGGGACAGGGGATGAAAAACTGTTTTTT. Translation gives CASRTSGTGDEKLFF.

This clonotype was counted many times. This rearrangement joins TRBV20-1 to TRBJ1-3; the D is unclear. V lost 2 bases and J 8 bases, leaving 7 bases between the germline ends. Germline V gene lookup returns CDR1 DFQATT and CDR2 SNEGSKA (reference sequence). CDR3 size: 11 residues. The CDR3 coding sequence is TGCAGTGCTAGAATGGGAGACACCATATATTTT. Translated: CSARMGDTIYF.